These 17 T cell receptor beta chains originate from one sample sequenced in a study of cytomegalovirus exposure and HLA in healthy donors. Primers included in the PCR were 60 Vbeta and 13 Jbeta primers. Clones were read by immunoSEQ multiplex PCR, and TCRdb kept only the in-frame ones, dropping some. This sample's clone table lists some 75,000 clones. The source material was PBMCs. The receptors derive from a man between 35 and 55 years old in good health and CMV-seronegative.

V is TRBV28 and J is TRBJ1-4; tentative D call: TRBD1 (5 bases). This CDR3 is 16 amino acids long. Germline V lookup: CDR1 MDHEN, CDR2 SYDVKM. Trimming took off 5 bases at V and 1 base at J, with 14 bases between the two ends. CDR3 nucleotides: TGTGCCAGCAGTACACAGGTGGGGGGAACTAATGAAAAACTGTTTTTT. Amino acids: CASSTQVGGTNEKLFF.

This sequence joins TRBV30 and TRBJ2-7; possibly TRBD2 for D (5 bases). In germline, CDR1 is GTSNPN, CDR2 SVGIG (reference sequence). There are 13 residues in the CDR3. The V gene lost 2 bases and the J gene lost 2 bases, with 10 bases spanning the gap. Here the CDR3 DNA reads TGTGCCTGGAGTCCAACTAGGACCTACGAGCAGTACTTC. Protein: CAWSPTRTYEQYF.

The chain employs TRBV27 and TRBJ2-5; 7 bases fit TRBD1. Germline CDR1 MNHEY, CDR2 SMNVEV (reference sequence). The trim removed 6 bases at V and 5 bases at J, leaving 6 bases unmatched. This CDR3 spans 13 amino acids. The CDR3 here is CASRETGRETQYF. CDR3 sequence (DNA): TGTGCCAGCAGAGAGACAGGGCGGGAGACCCAGTACTTC.

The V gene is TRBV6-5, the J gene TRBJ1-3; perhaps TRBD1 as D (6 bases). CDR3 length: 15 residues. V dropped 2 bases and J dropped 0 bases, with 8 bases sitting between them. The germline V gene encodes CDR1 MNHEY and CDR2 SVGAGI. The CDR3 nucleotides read TGTGCCAGCAGTTACCGACAGGCCTCTGGAAACACCATATATTTT. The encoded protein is CASSYRQASGNTIYF.

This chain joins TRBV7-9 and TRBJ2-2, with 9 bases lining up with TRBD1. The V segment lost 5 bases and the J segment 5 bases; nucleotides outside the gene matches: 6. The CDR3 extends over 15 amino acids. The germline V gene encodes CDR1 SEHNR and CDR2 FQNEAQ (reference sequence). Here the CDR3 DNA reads TGTGCCAGCAGCCGCACAGGGGGCGAGACCGGGGAGCTGTTTTTT. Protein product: CASSRTGGETGELFF.

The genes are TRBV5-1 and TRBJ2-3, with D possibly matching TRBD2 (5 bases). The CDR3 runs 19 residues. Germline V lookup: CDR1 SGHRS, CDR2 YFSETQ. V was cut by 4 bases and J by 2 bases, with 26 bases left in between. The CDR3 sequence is CASSAFRPQRYLATDTQYF. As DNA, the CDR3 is TGCGCCAGCAGCGCCTTCCGACCCCAGCGGTACTTAGCCACAGATACGCAGTATTTT.

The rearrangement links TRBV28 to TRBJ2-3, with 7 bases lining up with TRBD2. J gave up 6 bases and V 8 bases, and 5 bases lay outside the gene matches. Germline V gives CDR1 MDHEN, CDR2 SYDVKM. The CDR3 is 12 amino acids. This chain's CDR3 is CASGTGGDTQYF. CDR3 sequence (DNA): TGTGCCAGCGGTACGGGGGGTGATACGCAGTATTTT.

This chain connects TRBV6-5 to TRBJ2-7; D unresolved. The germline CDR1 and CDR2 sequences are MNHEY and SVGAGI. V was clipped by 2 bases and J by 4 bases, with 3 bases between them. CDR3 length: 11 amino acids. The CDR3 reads CASSYLYEQYF. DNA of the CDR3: TGTGCCAGCAGTTACCTGTACGAGCAGTACTTC.

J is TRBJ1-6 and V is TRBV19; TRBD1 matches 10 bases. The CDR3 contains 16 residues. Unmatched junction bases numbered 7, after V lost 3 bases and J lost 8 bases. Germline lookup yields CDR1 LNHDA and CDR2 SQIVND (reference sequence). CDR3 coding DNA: TGTGCCAGTAGTATTTTTCTAGGACAGGGGGATTCACCCCTCCACTTT. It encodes CASSIFLGQGDSPLHF.

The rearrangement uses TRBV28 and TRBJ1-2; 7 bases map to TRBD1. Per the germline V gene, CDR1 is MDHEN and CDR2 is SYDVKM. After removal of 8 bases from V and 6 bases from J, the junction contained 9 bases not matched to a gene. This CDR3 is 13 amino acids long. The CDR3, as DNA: TGTGCCAGCCGGAGGAGGGGGCAGCATGGCTACACCTTC. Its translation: CASRRRGQHGYTF.

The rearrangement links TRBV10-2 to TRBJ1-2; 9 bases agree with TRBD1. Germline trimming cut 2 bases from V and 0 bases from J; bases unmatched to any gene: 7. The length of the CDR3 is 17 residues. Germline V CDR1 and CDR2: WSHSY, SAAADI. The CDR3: CASSEGTGIGPNYGYTF. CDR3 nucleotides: TGCGCCAGCAGTGAGGGGACAGGGATAGGTCCTAACTATGGCTACACCTTC.

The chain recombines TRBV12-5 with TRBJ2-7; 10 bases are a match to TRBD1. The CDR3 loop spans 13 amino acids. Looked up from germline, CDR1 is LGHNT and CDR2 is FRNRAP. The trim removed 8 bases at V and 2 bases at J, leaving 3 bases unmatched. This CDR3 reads CASRGTGAYEQYF. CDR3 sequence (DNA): TGTGCTAGTCGCGGGACAGGGGCCTACGAGCAGTACTTC. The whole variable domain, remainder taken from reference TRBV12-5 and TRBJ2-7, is DARVTQTPRHKVTEMGQEVTMRCQPILGHNTVFWYRQTMMQGLELLAYFRNRAPLDDSGMPKDRFSAEMPDATLATLKIQPSEPRDSAVYFCASRGTGAYEQYFGPGTRLTVT.

CDR3 protein: CAWSSTGGVNEKLFF. CDR3 DNA sequence: TGTGCCTGGAGTAGTACAGGGGGAGTTAATGAAAAACTGTTTTTT. The chain is built from TRBV30 and TRBJ1-4; TRBD1 matches 8 bases. CDR1 and CDR2 (germline): GTSNPN, SVGIG (reference sequence). V shed 2 bases, J shed 4 bases, and the junction held 6 bases outside the gene matches. CDR3 length equals 15 residues.

The CDR3 coding sequence is TGTGCCAGCAGCCCACAGGGACAGGGGTATGAGACCCAGTACTTC. The encoded protein is CASSPQGQGYETQYF. This sequence joins TRBV7-2 and TRBJ2-5; 10 bases fit TRBD1. The CDR3 loop spans 15 amino acids. The junction had 8 bases not matched to a gene; V was cut back by 5 bases and J by 5 bases. The germline V gene encodes CDR1 SGHTA and CDR2 FQGNSA. The entire variable domain, with the rest obtained from reference TRBV7-2 and TRBJ2-5, is as follows: GAGVSQSPSNKVTEKGKDVELRCDPISGHTALYWYRQSLGQGLEFLIYFQGNSAPDKSGLPSDRFSAERTGGSVSTLTIQRTQQEDSAVYLCASSPQGQGYETQYFGPGTRLLVL.

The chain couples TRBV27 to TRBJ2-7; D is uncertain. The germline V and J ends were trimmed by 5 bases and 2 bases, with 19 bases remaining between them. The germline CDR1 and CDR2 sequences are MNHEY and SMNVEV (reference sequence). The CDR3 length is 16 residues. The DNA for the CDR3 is TGTGCCAGCAGTCCCTCAGCCGGAGCAATGGCCTACGAGCAGTACTTC. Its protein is CASSPSAGAMAYEQYF.

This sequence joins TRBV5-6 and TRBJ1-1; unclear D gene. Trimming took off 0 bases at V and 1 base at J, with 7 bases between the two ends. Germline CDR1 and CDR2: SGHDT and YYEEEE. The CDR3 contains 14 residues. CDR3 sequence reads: CASSLEWQNTEAFF. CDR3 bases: TGTGCCAGCAGCTTGGAATGGCAGAACACTGAAGCTTTCTTT.

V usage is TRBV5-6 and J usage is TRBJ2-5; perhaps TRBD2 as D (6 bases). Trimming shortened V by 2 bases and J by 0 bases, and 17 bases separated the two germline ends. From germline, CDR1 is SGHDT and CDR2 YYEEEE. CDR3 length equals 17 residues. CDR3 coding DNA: TGTGCCAGCAGCTTCAGGTCCATCGGGACTTACCAAGAGACCCAGTACTTC. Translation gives CASSFRSIGTYQETQYF.